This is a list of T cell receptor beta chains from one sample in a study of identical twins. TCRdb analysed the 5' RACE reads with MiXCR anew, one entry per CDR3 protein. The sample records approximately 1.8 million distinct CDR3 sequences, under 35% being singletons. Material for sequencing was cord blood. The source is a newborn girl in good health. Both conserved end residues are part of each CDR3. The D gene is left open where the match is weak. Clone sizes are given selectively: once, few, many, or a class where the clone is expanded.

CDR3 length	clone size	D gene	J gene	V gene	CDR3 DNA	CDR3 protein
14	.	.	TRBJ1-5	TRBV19	TGTGCCAGTAGTATAGATCAGGGCAATCAGCCCCAGCATTTT	CASSIDQGNQPQHF
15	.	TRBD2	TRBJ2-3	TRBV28	TGTGCCAGCAGTTTCCCCAGACTAGCGTCAGATACGCAGTATTTT	CASSFPRLASDTQYF
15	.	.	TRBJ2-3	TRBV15	TGTGCCACCAGGCCCCCGGGACTTTACACAGATACGCGGTATTTT	CATRPPGLYTDTRYF
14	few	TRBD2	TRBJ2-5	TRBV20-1	TGCAGTGCTAGAGATCAGCTAGCGGGGGATAAGCAGTACTTC	CSARDQLAGDKQYF
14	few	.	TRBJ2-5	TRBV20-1	TGCAGTGCGACGATCGGTAGGGGTTACAATGAGCAGTACTTC	CSATIGRGYNEQYF
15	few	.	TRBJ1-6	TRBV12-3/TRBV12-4	TGTGCCAGCGGCCCAACAGGGTTTAATAATTCACCCCTCCACTTT	CASGPTGFNNSPLHF
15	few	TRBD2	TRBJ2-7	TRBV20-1	TGCAGTGCTCCACATATAGCGGGAGGGACCCACGAGCAGTACTTC	CSAPHIAGGTHEQYF
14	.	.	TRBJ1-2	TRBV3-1	TGTGCCGGCAGCCAAGTATTTAGGAGCTATGGCTACACCTTC	CAGSQVFRSYGYTF
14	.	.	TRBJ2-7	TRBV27	TGTGCCAGCAGTTTAGGGCCCGAAGGGTACGAGCAGTACTTC	CASSLGPEGYEQYF
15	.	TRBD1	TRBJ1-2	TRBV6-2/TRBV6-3	TGTGCCAGCAGTTACGGGGACAGGGCTATCTATGGCTACACCTTC	CASSYGDRAIYGYTF
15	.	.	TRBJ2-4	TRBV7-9	TGTGCCAGCAGCGCCCCGGGGAGCCCTCCCTACGGGCAGTACTTC	CASSAPGSPPYGQYF
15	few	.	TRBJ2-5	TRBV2	TGTGCCAGCAGCAAATCCCCTCGCAGGGAAGAGACCCAGTACTTC	CASSKSPRREETQYF
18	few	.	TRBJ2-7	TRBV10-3	TGTGCCATCAGTGACCCCGACCCGGGACACCTCCTGGGAAAGGAGCAGTACTTC	CAISDPDPGHLLGKEQYF
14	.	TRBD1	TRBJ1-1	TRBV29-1	TGCAGCGTTGAGTGGCGGGACAGGCATCTCGAAGCTTTCTTT	CSVEWRDRHLEAFF
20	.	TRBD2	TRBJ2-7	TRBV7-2	TGTGCCAGCAGCGAGTTTACCGGACTAGCGGGAGGGGTCTCCTACAATGAGCAGTACTTC	CASSEFTGLAGGVSYNEQYF
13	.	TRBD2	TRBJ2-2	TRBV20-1	TGCAGTGCTAGACCCATAGCGGGAGGGGAGCTGTTTTTT	CSARPIAGGELFF
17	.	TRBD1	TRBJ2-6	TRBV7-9	TGTGCCAGCAGCCCGGACAGGGTATACTCTGGGGCCAACGTCCTGACTTTC	CASSPDRVYSGANVLTF
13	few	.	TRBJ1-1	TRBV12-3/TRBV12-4	TGTGCCAGCAGCTTAGCGTTGGGAACTGAAGCTTTCTTT	CASSLALGTEAFF
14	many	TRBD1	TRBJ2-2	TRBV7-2	TGCGCCAGCAGCTTGGCAGGGGGCGCCGGGGAGCTGTTTTTT	CASSLAGGAGELFF
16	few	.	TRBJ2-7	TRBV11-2	TGTGCCAGCAGCTCCCTCAGAGGAAAAAGCTCCTACGAGCAGTACTTC	CASSSLRGKSSYEQYF
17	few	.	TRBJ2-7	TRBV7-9	TGTGCCAGCAGCTTAGGGGCCAGTGAATTTTCTTCCTACGAGCAGTACTTC	CASSLGASEFSSYEQYF
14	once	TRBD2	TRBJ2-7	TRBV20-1	TGCAGTGCCCCAATAGCGGGAGGTCCCGATGAGCAGTACTTC	CSAPIAGGPDEQYF
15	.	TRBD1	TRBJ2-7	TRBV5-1	TGCGCCAGCAGCGTCATTGCGGGACAGGGGACCGAGCAGTACTTC	CASSVIAGQGTEQYF
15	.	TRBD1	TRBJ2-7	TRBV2	TGTGCCAGCAGTGGGACAGGGCTAAGCTCCTACGAGCAGTACTTC	CASSGTGLSSYEQYF
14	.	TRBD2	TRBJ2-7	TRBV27	TGTGCCAGCGCTTTGGCTAGCGGCTACTACGAGCAGTACTTC	CASALASGYYEQYF
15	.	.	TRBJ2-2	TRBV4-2	TGTGCCAGCAGCCAAGGACAACATAGCACCGGGGAGCTGTTTTTT	CASSQGQHSTGELFF
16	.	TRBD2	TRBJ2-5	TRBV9	TGTGCCAGCAGCGTAGCTCAGCGGGGGAGCCAAGAGACCCAGTACTTC	CASSVAQRGSQETQYF
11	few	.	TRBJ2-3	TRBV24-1	TGTGCCACCAGTGATCCCTATACGCAGTATTTT	CATSDPYTQYF
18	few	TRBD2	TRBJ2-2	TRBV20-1	TGCAGTGCTAGAGATCGGCTAGCGGGGACCGCGGGCACCGGGGAGCTGTTTTTT	CSARDRLAGTAGTGELFF
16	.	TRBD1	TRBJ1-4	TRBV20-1	TGCAGTGCTAGAGCCTCCGGGACAGGGGGCTATGAAAAACTGTTTTTT	CSARASGTGGYEKLFF
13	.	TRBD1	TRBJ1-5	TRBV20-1	TGCAGTGCTCAGGGGGGGAGCAATCAGCCCCGGCATTTT	CSAQGGSNQPRHF
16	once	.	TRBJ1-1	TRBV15	TGTGCCACCAGCAGAGATCGAGCCCCAGGGAACACTGAAGCTTTCTTT	CATSRDRAPGNTEAFF
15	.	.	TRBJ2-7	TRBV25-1	TGTGCCAGCAGCCCCGACGGGGTCCCATACTACGAGCAGTACTTC	CASSPDGVPYYEQYF
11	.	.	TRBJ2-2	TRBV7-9	TGTGCCATAATAAGGACCGGGGAGCTGTTTTTT	CAIIRTGELFF
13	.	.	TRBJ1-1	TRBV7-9	TGTGCCAGCAGCTTCAGCGAGAGGGCTGAAGCTTTCTTT	CASSFSERAEAFF
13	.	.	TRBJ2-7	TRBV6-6	TGTGCCAGCACCGGGACGGACGCCTACGAGCAGTACTTC	CASTGTDAYEQYF
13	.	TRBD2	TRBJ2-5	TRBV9	TGTGCCAGCAGCGGAGTTGGGGGGGGGACCCAGTACTTC	CASSGVGGGTQYF
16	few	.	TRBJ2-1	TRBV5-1	TGCGCCAGCAGCTTCGGAGACCCCATATGGGACAATGAGCAGTTCTTC	CASSFGDPIWDNEQFF
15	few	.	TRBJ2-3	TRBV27	TGTGCCAGCAGTTTATTGTTGGGACTCGCAGATACGCAGTATTTT	CASSLLLGLADTQYF
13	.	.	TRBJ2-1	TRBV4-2	TGTGCCAGCAGCCAAGATCCCGACCGAGGGCAGTTCTTC	CASSQDPDRGQFF
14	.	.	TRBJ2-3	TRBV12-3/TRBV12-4	TGTGCCAGCAGTTCGCGGGCCTTCACAGATACGCAGTATTTT	CASSSRAFTDTQYF
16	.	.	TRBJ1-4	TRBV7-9	TGTGCCAGCAGCCTTCAGACAGGCCTACAGGAGGAAAAACTGTTTTTT	CASSLQTGLQEEKLFF
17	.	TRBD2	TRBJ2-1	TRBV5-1	TGCGCCAGCAGCTTGACGTCGGGACTAGCGGGAGGGAATGAGCAGTTCTTC	CASSLTSGLAGGNEQFF
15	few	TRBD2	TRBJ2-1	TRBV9	TGTGCCAGCAGCGGAACTAGCGGGAGTACCAATGAGCAGTTCTTC	CASSGTSGSTNEQFF
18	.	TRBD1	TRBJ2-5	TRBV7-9	TGTGCCAGCAGCTTAGCCTTGACCCGGGACAGGGAGAGGGGGACCCAGTACTTC	CASSLALTRDRERGTQYF
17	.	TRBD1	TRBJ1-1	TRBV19	TGTGCCAGTAGTATGGGGGGGACAGGGAGGCTGGGCACTGAAGCTTTCTTT	CASSMGGTGRLGTEAFF
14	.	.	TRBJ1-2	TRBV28	TGTGCCAGCAGTTGGGCAGGGGCATGGGGTGGCTACACCTTC	CASSWAGAWGGYTF
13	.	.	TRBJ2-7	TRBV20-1	TGCAGTGCTATAAGACAGGGAGGGGGCGAGCAGTACTTC	CSAIRQGGGEQYF
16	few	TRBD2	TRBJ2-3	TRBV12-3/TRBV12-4	TGTGCCAGCAGCCCCGGGACTAGCGGGGGGCCAGATACGCAGTATTTT	CASSPGTSGGPDTQYF
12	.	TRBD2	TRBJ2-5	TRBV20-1	TGCAGTGCCAAGACTAGCGGGGGGACCCAGTACTTC	CSAKTSGGTQYF
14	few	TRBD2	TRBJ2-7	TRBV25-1	TGTGCCAGCAGTGAATCAGGCGGGAGCGACGAGCAGTACTTC	CASSESGGSDEQYF